This T cell receptor (beta chain) was found in a study of cytomegalovirus exposure and HLA in healthy donors. Regarding the study as a whole: Specificity of three CMV-associated chains for CMV antigens was verified in vitro. Among TCR beta chains, those listed as cytomegalovirus-associated numbered around 160. According to an earlier analysis, most TCR beta V segments yielded productive rearrangements about 87% or about 30% of the time.

Trimming cost V 0 bases and J 8 bases, with 16 bases left between them. The length of the CDR3 is 16 residues. Germline loops: CDR1 SGHDN, CDR2 FVKESK. With regard to this clone: What it binds is not known.

Researchers ran the PCR with 60 Vbeta and 13 Jbeta primers. Clones were read by immunoSEQ multiplex PCR, and TCRdb kept only the in-frame ones, dropping some. The data show roughly 180,000 clones, roughly four fifths seen once. This chain uses TRBV14 with TRBJ2-2, with D possibly matching TRBD2 (7 bases). This TCR came from a man younger than 30 in good health and CMV-seronegative. The specimen sequenced was PBMCs. CDR3 amino acids: CASSQDAGATLGELFF. In DNA form, the CDR3 reads TGTGCCAGCAGCCAAGATGCGGGGGCCACTTTAGGGGAGCTGTTTTTT.